This record covers a single TCR beta chain. Looked up from germline, CDR1 is MNHEY and CDR2 is SVGAGI. V dropped 5 bases and J dropped 6; count of bases not matched to a gene: 9. CDR3 length: 14 residues. This record comes from a study of blood T cell repertoires in COVID-19. Turning to the study itself: COVID-19 samples, acute and convalescent, were from the United States, Italy and Spain. In each case, the material was cDNA or gDNA derived from T cells, B-cell-depleted T cells, or PBMCs.

In the original analysis: By means of reference gene primer amplification, nucleated cell counts were estimated. Libraries were prepared by immunoSEQ multiplex PCR; TCRdb keeps only in-frame clonotypes and omits some of them. V and J calls and clone size are those listed in that table; D and trimming were worked out from the DNA. The top ten hold approximately 6.9% of the sample, which has nearly 200,000 clones, roughly 79% seen once. Sequenced: peripheral blood. The V gene is TRBV6-5, the J gene TRBJ2-7; 8 bases are shared with TRBD2. The receptor's source is a human donor with acute or convalescent COVID-19. The donor label of this sample is uncertain. The CDR3: CASSPKDTSGEQYF. The DNA for the CDR3 is TGTGCCAGCAGTCCTAAGGATACTAGCGGCGAGCAGTACTTC.